The entry below describes one T cell receptor beta chain. Antigen: not known. The sample belongs to a study of lymphopenia after photon versus proton radiotherapy. Study-level results: Post-nadir diversity loss with photons came from oligoclonal expansion, particularly CD8+ Temra cells. Better survival with proton therapy was suggested as possible, not demonstrated.

Assay used: immunoSEQ multiplex PCR; TCRdb lists only in-frame clones, some missing. Of approximately 9,100 clones detected, almost 90% appear once; the ten largest clones hold roughly 22%. The TCR comes from a man of 80 years or more with cholangiocarcinoma. Specimen: peripheral blood, collected from a patient treated with photon-based radiotherapy.

The CDR3 coding sequence is TGCGCCAGCAGCTTCGTAGAGAACCGAAAGACCTATGGCTACACCTTC. This encodes CASSFVENRKTYGYTF. This chain joins TRBV4-1 and TRBJ1-2; D is ambiguous. V was shortened by 5 bases and J by 4 bases, with 20 bases between the two germline ends. Germline CDR1 is MGHRA and CDR2 is YSYEKL. The CDR3 loop spans 16 amino acids.